Following are 20 T cell receptor beta chains from one sample sequenced in a study of T-cell memory formation after mild COVID-19. TCRdb re-called the 5' RACE reads through MiXCR, storing one row per CDR3 protein. The sample yields around 200,000 distinct CDR3 sequences, roughly a fifth seen once. The sample comprised PBMCs or a T cell subset sorted from them (not recorded which). The receptors here all came from an adult woman who had mild COVID-19 (a few samples of this study predate the infection). Cell type and time point are not known.

This chain connects TRBV15 to TRBJ1-4; 8 bases map to TRBD1. The CDR3 covers 15 residues. After removal of 0 bases from V and 5 bases from J, the junction contained 2 bases not matched to a gene. Germline loops: CDR1 LNHNV, CDR2 YYDKDF (reference sequence). CDR3 loop: CATSREDRANEKLFF. The CDR3 DNA reads TGTGCCACCAGCAGAGAGGACAGGGCAAATGAAAAACTGTTTTTT.

This clonotype was recorded a few times. This chain uses TRBV12-3 or TRBV12-4 with TRBJ2-3; 14 positions match TRBD2. J gave up 3 bases and V 6 bases, and 8 bases lay outside the gene matches. CDR3 length: 17 residues. The CDR3 DNA reads as TGTGCCAGCAGGGGACTAGCGGGAGAGACGGGAACAGATACGCAGTATTTT. Translated, it gives CASRGLAGETGTDTQYF.

The chain uses TRBV11-2 and TRBJ2-2; D is perhaps TRBD2 (6 bases). CDR1 SGHAT and CDR2 FQNNGV come from the germline V gene. The CDR3 sequence is 13 residues long. Between the trimmed V and J ends, which lost 5 bases and 11 bases, there was a span of 15 bases. The DNA of the CDR3 is TGTGCCAGCAGCCCCCTGGAGGGATATGAGCTGTTTTTT. Residues: CASSPLEGYELFF. The whole variable domain, remainder taken from reference TRBV11-2 and TRBJ2-2, is EAGVAQSPRYKIIEKRQSVAFWCNPISGHATLYWYQQILGQGPKLLIQFQNNGVVDDSQLPKDRFSAERLKGVDSTLKIQPAKLEDSAVYLCASSPLEGYELFFGEGSRLTVL.

In its sample, this clonotype was seen a few times. The chain is built from TRBV7-9 and TRBJ1-4; perhaps TRBD1 as D (5 bases). From germline, CDR1 is SEHNR and CDR2 FQNEAQ (reference sequence). CDR3 length equals 16 residues. Deletions cut 6 bases from V and 0 bases from J, with 14 bases between. CDR3 sequence (DNA): TGTGCCAGCAGTACTCCCAGGACAACAACTAATGAAAAACTGTTTTTT. Translation gives CASSTPRTTTNEKLFF.

This clonotype was recorded a few times. The rearrangement joins TRBV7-8 to TRBJ2-5; D might be TRBD2 (6 bases). The CDR3 sequence is 15 residues long. CDR1 and CDR2 from the germline V gene are SGHVS and FQNEAQ. V was shortened by 1 base and J by 3 bases, with 12 bases between the two germline ends. Here the CDR3 DNA reads TGTGCCAGCAGCTTAGGCGGGGCCCCCGAAGAGACCCAGTACTTC. It specifies CASSLGGAPEETQYF.

There are a few counts of this clonotype. V gene TRBV6-4 combines with J gene TRBJ1-5; maybe TRBD1 (5 bases). CDR1 is MRHNA, CDR2 SNTAGT, per germline. V was pared by 4 bases and J by 3 bases, with 10 bases between. This CDR3 contains 14 residues. The CDR3 nucleotides are TGTGCCAGCAGTGTTGAACAGGTCAATCAGCCCCAGCATTTT. This translates into CASSVEQVNQPQHF.

This clonotype was counted a few times. This chain uses TRBV5-1 with TRBJ2-7, with 13 bases matching TRBD2. CDR1 and CDR2 (germline): SGHRS, YFSETQ. The CDR3 covers 13 residues. With V trimmed by 4 bases and J by 7 bases, 2 bases remained unmatched. CDR3 in DNA: TGCGCCAGCAGCCCGACTAGCGGGGGGGAGCAGTACTTC. It is translated as CASSPTSGGEQYF.

This clonotype has a count of ten or more. This sequence joins TRBV6-6 and TRBJ2-7; D not resolved. In germline, CDR1 is MNHNY, CDR2 SVGAGI (reference sequence). The V and J ends lost 2 bases and 6 bases respectively, with 2 bases between them. The CDR3 runs to 10 residues. CDR3 nucleotides: TGTGCCAGCAGTTACGGCGAGCAGTACTTC. As protein: CASSYGEQYF.

V usage is TRBV29-1 and J usage is TRBJ2-7, with D tentatively TRBD1 or TRBD2 (5 bases each). Trimming took 3 bases from V and 0 from J, leaving 15 bases between them. Germline V gene sequence: CDR1 SQVTM, CDR2 ANQGSEA. The CDR3 has 15 residues. The CDR3 DNA sequence: TGCAGCGTTGAGGGGGAAGGGGACCCCTCCTACGAGCAGTACTTC. This translates into CSVEGEGDPSYEQYF.

The chain uses TRBV9 and TRBJ2-7; 9 bases fit TRBD2. The CDR3 loop spans 15 amino acids. Germline V CDR1 and CDR2: SGDLS, YYNGEE. The V gene end was trimmed by 0 bases and the J gene end by 2 bases; junction bases not matched to a gene: 3. Here the CDR3 reads CASSVGTSAAYEQYF. The CDR3, as DNA: TGTGCCAGCAGCGTAGGGACTAGCGCTGCCTACGAGCAGTACTTC.

CDR3 sequence reads: CASSQEIQAPQETQYF. In nucleotides, the CDR3 is TGTGCCAGCAGCCAAGAGATCCAAGCTCCCCAAGAGACCCAGTACTTC. The chain employs TRBV4-2 and TRBJ2-5; no clear D. CDR1 is LGHNA and CDR2 is YNFKEQ in the germline V gene. V was cut by 0 bases and J by 1 base, with 12 bases left in between. The CDR3 spans 16 residues.

This chain connects TRBV25-1 to TRBJ2-2; the D is unclear. V lost 3 bases, J lost 4 bases, and 6 bases lay in between. From germline, CDR1 is MGHDK and CDR2 SYGVNS. The CDR3 sequence is 13 residues long. CDR3 region: CASSDPLTGELFF. The CDR3 coding sequence is TGTGCCAGCAGTGACCCCCTCACCGGGGAGCTGTTTTTT.

V usage is TRBV5-1 and J usage is TRBJ2-1, with 13 bases that match TRBD2. This CDR3 contains 15 residues. Germline lookup yields CDR1 SGHRS and CDR2 YFSETQ. Trimming at V came to 1 base and at J to 8 bases, leaving 3 bases not matched to a gene. The CDR3, as DNA: TGCGCCAGCAGCTTGAGGGGACTAGCGGGATATGAGCAGTTCTTC. Protein: CASSLRGLAGYEQFF.

The J gene is TRBJ1-1, the V gene TRBV20-1; TRBD1 might be the D (6 bases). CDR1 and CDR2 from the germline V gene are DFQATT and SNEGSKA (reference sequence). V gave up 1 base and J gave up 1 base, with 10 bases separating them. The CDR3 covers 14 residues. CDR3 DNA: TGCAGTGCTAGAGTTGGACAGACGAACACTGAAGCTTTCTTT. Protein sequence: CSARVGQTNTEAFF.

This sequence joins TRBV11-2 and TRBJ2-1; 9 bases line up with TRBD2. V lost 5 bases to trimming and J lost 3 bases; unmatched junction nucleotides: 8. Germline CDR1 reads SGHAT; CDR2 reads FQNNGV. The CDR3 has 16 amino acids. CDR3 protein: CASSPTGTSFYNEQFF. DNA for the CDR3: TGTGCCAGCAGCCCGACCGGGACTAGCTTCTACAATGAGCAGTTCTTC.

J is TRBJ1-1 and V is TRBV7-9; D might be TRBD1 (5 bases). V shed 0 bases and J shed 6 bases, with 14 bases lying between them. CDR3 length: 15 residues. Germline loops: CDR1 SEHNR, CDR2 FQNEAQ (reference sequence). Written as DNA, the CDR3 is TGTGCCAGCAGCTTAGCAGTGGGGCTAGGTGCTGAAGCTTTCTTT. Residues: CASSLAVGLGAEAFF.

This clonotype was observed a handful of times. The V call is TRBV11-3, the J call TRBJ1-3; D is ambiguous. Trimming pared 2 bases from V and 4 bases from J, leaving 9 bases between. The CDR3 is made up of 14 amino acids. Looked up from germline, CDR1 is SGHNT and CDR2 is YENEEA. The DNA of the CDR3 is TGTGCCAGCAGCTTACCCGCTGGCGGAAACACCATATATTTT. Protein: CASSLPAGGNTIYF. Full variable domain (rest looked up from reference TRBV11-3 and TRBJ1-3): EAGVVQSPRYKIIEKKQPVAFWCNPISGHNTLYWYLQNLGQGPELLIRYENEEAVDDSQLPKDRFSAERLKGVDSTLKIQPAELGDSAVYLCASSLPAGGNTIYFGEGSWLTVV.

The chain employs TRBV9 and TRBJ2-6, with 7 bases matching TRBD1. The CDR3 length is 17 residues. J lost 0 bases, V lost 3 bases, and 6 bases had no gene match. Germline V gene lookup returns CDR1 SGDLS and CDR2 YYNGEE. CDR3 nucleotides: TGTGCCAGCAGCGCAGACAGGGCAGCCTCTGGGGCCAACGTCCTGACTTTC. Its protein product is CASSADRAASGANVLTF.

This clonotype was seen at least ten times. The chain is built from TRBV5-1 and TRBJ1-1; D is ambiguous. Trimming cost V 3 bases and J 2 bases, with 14 bases left between them. This CDR3 region has 15 residues. Germline lookup yields CDR1 SGHRS and CDR2 YFSETQ. Here the CDR3 DNA reads TGCGCCAGCAGCTATAAAGAGGTGGTCAACACTGAAGCTTTCTTT. Its protein is CASSYKEVVNTEAFF.

The V and J genes are TRBV19 and TRBJ1-1; D gene unclear. Per the germline V gene, CDR1 is LNHDA and CDR2 is SQIVND (reference sequence). Trimming pared 3 bases from V and 2 bases from J, leaving 13 bases between. CDR3 length: 15 amino acids. For the CDR3, the DNA is TGTGCCAGTAGTATCCAGGCAGGCCGTAACACTGAAGCTTTCTTT. This codes for CASSIQAGRNTEAFF.